A single sample is the source of the 30 T cell receptor beta chains below, sequenced in a study of T cells expressing NK-cell markers. TCRdb reprocessed the 5' RACE reads, keeping one entry per CDR3 protein, no DNA. This table holds hundreds of thousands of distinct CDR3 sequences. The sequenced sample consisted of blood T cells: a sorted CD56 or NKG2C T cell subset, CD4+ or CD8+ T cells, or bulk PBMC T cells (not recorded which). The receptor source for this set is a woman between 18 and 70 years old in good health.

V is TRBV9 and J is TRBJ2-7; TCRdb gives TRBD1 as the D gene, but with no DNA this cannot be confirmed. This CDR3 has 18 amino acids. Germline values: CDR1 SGDLS, CDR2 YYNGEE. CDR3 amino acids: CASSVESGQVGWDYEQYF. Combining the CDR3 with reference TRBV9 and TRBJ2-7 gives the whole variable domain DSGVTQTPKHLITATGQRVTLRCSPRSGDLSVYWYQQSLDQGLQFLIQYYNGEERAKGNILERFSAQQFPDLHSELNLSSLELGDSALYFCASSVESGQVGWDYEQYFGPGTRLTVT.

The chain employs TRBV12-3 or TRBV12-4 and TRBJ1-5; without DNA, the TCRdb call of TRBD1 cannot be checked. The CDR3 is 16 residues long. Here the CDR3 reads CASSHPGQATNQPQHF.

This chain uses TRBV19 with TRBJ2-7; TCRdb names TRBD1, which stays unverified in the absence of DNA. The CDR3 runs 16 residues. Germline V lookup: CDR1 LNHDA, CDR2 SQIVND (reference sequence). CDR3 residues: CASSIGTGTQTYEQYF.

This chain uses TRBV29-1 with TRBJ2-5. CDR1 SQVTM and CDR2 ANQGSEA come from the germline V gene. The CDR3 runs to 11 residues. The CDR3 is CSVEDWKTQYF.

The CDR3 region is CSARLDPTDTQYF. This rearrangement joins TRBV20-1 to TRBJ2-3. CDR1 DFQATT and CDR2 SNEGSKA come from the germline V gene (reference sequence). This CDR3 is 13 amino acids long.

The rearrangement uses TRBV11-2 and TRBJ1-4; the D call from TCRdb, TRBD1, cannot be confirmed without DNA. The CDR3 is 16 residues long. Per germline, CDR1 SGHAT and CDR2 FQNNGV. CDR3 loop: CASSSTGLLTNEKLFF.

The chain has TRBV27 and TRBJ2-1; the TRBD2 assignment by TCRdb is unverifiable without DNA. The germline gives CDR1 MNHEY, CDR2 SMNVEV (reference sequence). The CDR3 extends over 13 amino acids. The CDR3 sequence is CAAAGSSYNEQFF.

The J gene is TRBJ2-5, the V gene TRBV30; the TCRdb D gene call, TRBD1, has no DNA to confirm it. Germline CDR1 GTSNPN, CDR2 SVGIG (reference sequence). The CDR3 contains 15 residues. CDR3 loop: CAWSAWTGWFETQYF.

The chain uses TRBV7-6 and TRBJ2-1; TCRdb selects TRBD2, and the lack of DNA leaves this call unchecked. This CDR3 contains 14 residues. Germline V gene lookup returns CDR1 SGHVS and CDR2 FNYEAQ. This CDR3 reads CASGKAGAWDEQFF.

CDR3 in amino acids: CASTRSTDTQYF. The chain employs TRBV6-1 and TRBJ2-3; there is no DNA to check the TCRdb D call of TRBD1. The germline V gene has CDR1 MNHNS and CDR2 SASEGT. CDR3 length equals 12 residues.

The chain carries TRBV5-5 and TRBJ1-4; TCRdb reports TRBD1, a call that lacks DNA to check it against. From germline, CDR1 is SGHKS and CDR2 YYEKEE (reference sequence). The CDR3 totals 16 residues. The CDR3 sequence: CASSSSTGTVNEKLFF. Using reference TRBV5-5 and TRBJ1-4 for the parts outside the CDR3, the full variable domain is DAGVTQSPTHLIKTRGQQVTLRCSPISGHKSVSWYQQVLGQGPQFIFQYYEKEERGRGNFPDRFSARQFPNYSSELNVNALLLGDSALYLCASSSSTGTVNEKLFFGSGTQLSVL.

The chain couples TRBV5-1 to TRBJ2-1; the TRBD1 assignment by TCRdb is unverifiable without DNA. This CDR3 region has 15 residues. Germline V gene sequence: CDR1 SGHRS, CDR2 YFSETQ. This CDR3 is CASSFTPTGYNEQFF.

This chain joins TRBV5-4 and TRBJ1-2. Germline loops: CDR1 SGHNT, CDR2 YYREEE (reference sequence). The CDR3 has 12 amino acids. The CDR3 is CASSPEERGYTF.

The chain carries TRBV27 and TRBJ2-2; the TCRdb call, TRBD1, lacks DNA for checking. Germline CDR1 MNHEY, CDR2 SMNVEV (reference sequence). This CDR3 comprises 17 residues. This chain's CDR3 is CASIRAGAALNTGELFF.

The gene calls are TRBV29-1 and TRBJ2-7; without DNA, the TCRdb call of TRBD1 cannot be checked. Germline V gene sequence: CDR1 SQVTM, CDR2 ANQGSEA. This CDR3 region has 11 residues. CDR3 in amino acids: CSVSGGYEQYF.

The chain recombines TRBV29-1 with TRBJ1-1. This CDR3 is 12 amino acids long. From germline, CDR1 is SQVTM and CDR2 ANQGSEA. CDR3 protein: CSVDSRDTEAFF.

The V gene is TRBV10-3, the J gene TRBJ2-3. The CDR3 spans 12 residues. The germline V gene has CDR1 ENHRY and CDR2 SYGVKD. The CDR3 loop reads CAISDFGDTQYF.

The rearrangement links TRBV20-1 to TRBJ2-7; the TCRdb call, TRBD1, lacks DNA for checking. CDR1 and CDR2 (germline): DFQATT, SNEGSKA (reference sequence). The CDR3 extends over 13 amino acids. The CDR3: CSARDREAVGQYF.

The genes are TRBV11-2 and TRBJ1-4. Germline-derived CDR1 and CDR2 are SGHAT and FQNNGV. The CDR3 has 15 amino acids. The CDR3 is CASSRGTIGGEKLFF.

This rearrangement joins TRBV24-1 to TRBJ2-2. The germline V gene encodes CDR1 KGHDR and CDR2 SFDVKD. The CDR3 is made up of 15 amino acids. The CDR3 reads CATSDLAENTGELFF.

The rearrangement links TRBV7-8 to TRBJ1-5; TCRdb proposes TRBD1, but this gene call is untestable without DNA. Germline V gene data show CDR1 as SGHVS and CDR2 as FQNEAQ. This CDR3 spans 17 amino acids. CDR3 protein: CASSLRDRVLSNQPQHF. The full variable domain, with the rest looked up from reference TRBV7-8 and TRBJ1-5, is GAGVSQSPRYKVAKRGQDVALRCDPISGHVSLFWYQQALGQGPEFLTYFQNEAQLDKSGLPSDRFFAERPEGSVSTLKIQRTQQEDSAVYLCASSLRDRVLSNQPQHFGDGTRLSIL.

The genes are TRBV7-7 and TRBJ2-7; checking the TCRdb D call of TRBD1 is not possible without DNA. Germline CDR1 and CDR2: SSHAT and FNYEAQ (reference sequence). The CDR3 loop spans 14 amino acids. The CDR3 sequence is CASSPWTDSYEQYF.

The gene calls are TRBV6-2 or TRBV6-3 and TRBJ2-4. Germline lookup yields CDR1 MNHEY and CDR2 SVGEGT. The CDR3 consists of 14 residues. CDR3 residues: CASSSLASKNIQYF.

This chain joins TRBV5-1 and TRBJ2-1; TCRdb's D call of TRBD2 is untestable without DNA. CDR1 SGHRS and CDR2 YFSETQ come from the germline V gene. The CDR3 loop spans 15 amino acids. The CDR3 sequence is CASMRERSSYNEQFF.

The chain combines TRBV11-2 with TRBJ1-4; TCRdb proposes TRBD1, but this gene call is untestable without DNA. The CDR3 contains 14 residues. The germline CDR1 and CDR2 sequences are SGHAT and FQNNGV. CDR3 in amino acids: CASSLGAGQEKLFF. Using reference TRBV11-2 and TRBJ1-4 for the parts outside the CDR3, the full variable domain is EAGVAQSPRYKIIEKRQSVAFWCNPISGHATLYWYQQILGQGPKLLIQFQNNGVVDDSQLPKDRFSAERLKGVDSTLKIQPAKLEDSAVYLCASSLGAGQEKLFFGSGTQLSVL.

This chain links TRBV7-2 with TRBJ2-7; the D gene TCRdb calls, TRBD2, cannot be checked with no DNA. Per the germline V gene, CDR1 is SGHTA and CDR2 is FQGNSA. The CDR3 has 16 residues. The CDR3 sequence is CASSLAGSDLSYEQYF.

The rearrangement joins TRBV20-1 to TRBJ1-2. This CDR3 region has 14 residues. Germline V gives CDR1 DFQATT, CDR2 SNEGSKA (reference sequence). Here the CDR3 reads CSARDLLEDYGYTF.

CDR3 protein: CAISEPLGQGGEAFF. This chain uses TRBV10-3 with TRBJ1-1; TCRdb reports TRBD1, a call that lacks DNA to check it against. The germline CDR1 and CDR2 sequences are ENHRY and SYGVKD. This CDR3 contains 15 residues.

The V call is TRBV20-1, the J call TRBJ2-1; TCRdb's D gene call, TRBD1, goes unchecked for lack of DNA. Germline CDR1 reads DFQATT; CDR2 reads SNEGSKA (reference sequence). The CDR3 sequence is 14 residues long. The CDR3 sequence is CSARGGEKRNEQFF.

The chain recombines TRBV14 with TRBJ2-5; TCRdb outputs TRBD2, but without DNA this stays unchecked. The length of the CDR3 is 13 residues. Germline V CDR1 and CDR2: SGHDN, FVKESK. CDR3 loop: CASSVNPGLAAHF.